This T cell receptor beta chain was captured in a study of blood T cell repertoires in COVID-19. Study details: Acute-phase and convalescent COVID-19 samples originated in the United States, Italy and Spain.

Some clones are missing from TCRdb's copy, which holds only in-frame ones; the method was immunoSEQ multiplex PCR. The sample yields 240,000 or so clones, 70% to 85% seen once. After removal of 5 bases from V and 3 bases from J, the junction contained 10 bases not matched to a gene. The CDR3 runs to 17 residues. Germline V gives CDR1 SGHVS, CDR2 FNYEAQ. This clonotype was obtained from a woman of 80 years or more with acute or convalescent COVID-19. The sequencing input was peripheral blood. The gene calls are TRBV7-6 and TRBJ2-1; TRBD2 matches 10 bases. CDR3 residues: CASSPSGGGPVYNEQFF. The CDR3 DNA reads as TGTGCCAGCAGCCCGAGCGGGGGGGGCCCGGTCTACAATGAGCAGTTCTTC.